Shown below are 26 T cell receptor beta chains from a single sample sequenced in a study of OX40 agonist ivuxolimab in advanced cancers. Here immunoSEQ multiplex PCR was the method, and the copy in TCRdb shows in-frame clones only, minus some. Of some 150,000 clones detected, 85% to 95% appear once; the ten largest clones hold roughly 1%. The sample in question was CD4+ or CD8+ T cells sorted from blood, obtained in a trial of the OX40 agonist ivuxolimab. Receptors originate from an adult with an advanced solid tumor such as melanoma, head and neck, liver or kidney cancer.

The CDR3: CASSSEAWVGYTF. The CDR3 DNA sequence: TGTGCCAGCAGCTCGGAGGCGTGGGTTGGCTACACCTTC. The rearrangement links TRBV2 to TRBJ1-2; D unresolved. Germline loops: CDR1 SNHLY, CDR2 FYNNEI. The ends were cut back, 6 bases at V and 7 bases at J, with 15 bases in the middle. The CDR3 contains 13 residues. The entire variable domain, with the rest obtained from reference TRBV2 and TRBJ1-2, is as follows: EPEVTQTPSHQVTQMGQEVILRCVPISNHLYFYWYRQILGQKVEFLVSFYNNEISEKSEIFDDQFSVERPDGSNFTLKIRSTKLEDSAMYFCASSSEAWVGYTFGSGTRLTVV.

Remarks on this clone: Other nucleotide sequences in the sample specify the same CDR3. The chain has TRBV28 and TRBJ2-2, with 11 bases aligning to TRBD2. With 6 bases clipped from V and 1 base from J, the junction kept 7 bases outside the gene matches. The germline gives CDR1 MDHEN, CDR2 SYDVKM. The CDR3 contains 17 residues. DNA for the CDR3: TGTGCCAGCAGCTTCTCCGGACTAGCGGGGAACACCGGGGAGCTGTTTTTT. Its translation: CASSFSGLAGNTGELFF. The variable domain in full, with the rest retrieved from reference TRBV28 and TRBJ2-2, is DVKVTQSSRYLVKRTGEKVFLECVQDMDHENMFWYRQDPGLGLRLIYFSYDVKMKEKGDIPEGYSVSREKKERFSLILESASTNQTSMYLCASSFSGLAGNTGELFFGEGSRLTVL.

This clone appeared once. The J gene is TRBJ1-2, the V gene TRBV7-2, with D possibly TRBD1 on 6 matching bases. This CDR3 contains 14 residues. V was cut by 0 bases and J by 8 bases, with 13 bases left in between. Germline CDR1 SGHTA, CDR2 FQGNSA. The CDR3 DNA reads as TGTGCCAGCAGCTTAGCTCAGGGGCCATCGGGCTACACCTTC. It yields the protein CASSLAQGPSGYTF.

V and J are TRBV15 and TRBJ2-5, with D perhaps matching TRBD1 (5 bases). The J call may be faulty, since TRBJ2-7 better matches the DNA end. This CDR3 region has 14 residues. CDR1 and CDR2 (germline): LNHNV, YYDKDF (reference sequence). The CDR3 is CATSKTQESYEQYF. DNA for the CDR3: TGTGCCACCAGCAAAACACAGGAATCCTACGAGCAGTACTTC.

The DNA of the CDR3 is TGTGCCAGCAGTTCTGGGTTCGACGAGCAGTACTTC. It yields the protein CASSSGFDEQYF. This rearrangement joins TRBV6-5 to TRBJ2-7; the D is unclear. The germline gives CDR1 MNHEY, CDR2 SVGAGI. This CDR3 spans 12 amino acids. Trimming stripped 4 bases from V and 5 bases from J, with 9 bases between.

The CDR3 bases are TGTGCCAGCAGTTACTCGTGGGTATCCTCCTATGGCTACACCTTC. Protein sequence: CASSYSWVSSYGYTF. The V gene is TRBV6-6, the J gene TRBJ1-2; D not certain. Between the trimmed V and J ends, which lost 0 bases and 4 bases, there was a span of 12 bases. The CDR3 sequence is 15 residues long. CDR1 is MNHNY, CDR2 SVGAGI, per germline (reference sequence).

The V call is TRBV27, the J call TRBJ1-5; 8 nucleotides line up with TRBD1. The ends lost 4 bases at V and 7 bases at J; junction bases unmatched: 9. The CDR3 length is 15 residues. Looked up from germline, CDR1 is MNHEY and CDR2 is SMNVEV (reference sequence). CDR3 residues: CASSSSTGAGQPQHF. In nucleotides, the CDR3 is TGTGCCAGCAGTTCATCGACAGGGGCAGGACAGCCCCAGCATTTT.

This clone was recorded only once. This chain connects TRBV7-2 to TRBJ1-1; D is unresolved. Trimming stripped 5 bases from V and 3 bases from J, with 16 bases between. Germline assignment: CDR1 SGHTA and CDR2 FQGNSA. The CDR3 consists of 15 residues. CDR3 DNA: TGTGCCAGCAGCCCCGACCGGAGCGGGTACACTGAAGCTTTCTTT. Translation gives CASSPDRSGYTEAFF.

J is TRBJ1-2 and V is TRBV7-3, with D tentatively TRBD1 (5 bases). CDR3 length: 14 residues. Germline CDR1 and CDR2: SGHTA and FQGTGA. V was trimmed by 5 bases and J by 4 bases, leaving 14 bases between them. CDR3 sequence: CASSPGDPSYGYTF. The CDR3 DNA follows: TGTGCCAGCAGCCCCGGGGACCCGAGCTATGGCTACACCTTC.

CDR3 in amino acids: CASSSSLGTDTQYF. In DNA, the CDR3 is TGTGCCAGCAGCTCCTCCCTTGGGACAGATACGCAGTATTTT. The rearrangement joins TRBV7-3 to TRBJ2-3; D is uncertain. Per germline, CDR1 SGHTA and CDR2 FQGTGA. The CDR3 length is 14 residues. V lost 4 bases, J lost 3 bases, and 11 bases lay in between.

The chain is built from TRBV7-8 and TRBJ1-6; D remains ambiguous. Trimming removed 7 bases at V and 6 bases at J, with 16 bases between. Germline V CDR1 and CDR2: SGHVS, FQNEAQ. This CDR3 is built from 15 residues. CDR3 amino acids: CASTIRGSRNSPLHF. CDR3 bases: TGTGCCAGCACCATCCGGGGTTCGCGTAATTCACCCCTCCACTTT.

The V and J genes are TRBV21-1 and TRBJ2-7; the table names TRBD1, a call not compared with the DNA. TRBV21-1 is given as a pseudogene. The CDR3 runs to 14 residues. The CDR3 here is CASSSRQGAHGQYF. In nucleotides, the CDR3 is TGTGCCAGCAGCTCGAGACAGGGGGCTCACGGGCAGTACTTC.

V and J are TRBV7-9 and TRBJ1-4; the match to TRBD1 covers 9 bases. CDR1 SEHNR and CDR2 FQNEAQ come from the germline V gene (reference sequence). V dropped 0 bases and J dropped 8; count of bases not matched to a gene: 4. The CDR3 contains 15 residues. CDR3 sequence (DNA): TGTGCCAGCAGCTTAGCCACAGGGGGCTGGGAAAAACTGTTTTTT. This codes for CASSLATGGWEKLFF. The variable domain in full, completed from reference TRBV7-9 and TRBJ1-4, reads DTGVSQNPRHKITKRGQNVTFRCDPISEHNRLYWYRQTLGQGPEFLTYFQNEAQLEKSRLLSDRFSAERPKGSFSTLEIQRTEQGDSAMYLCASSLATGGWEKLFFGSGTQLSVL.

Only one count was recorded for this clone. A read error may account for a junction end that differs from germline. The chain recombines TRBV5-1 with TRBJ2-7; tentatively, D is TRBD1 or TRBD2 (5 bases each). Germline CDR1 reads SGHRS; CDR2 reads YFSETQ. The CDR3 length is 13 residues. DNA of the CDR3: TGTGCCAGCAGCTTAGGGGATTGGAGGGAGCAGTACTTC. Its translation is CASSLGDWREQYF.

The chain recombines TRBV7-2 with TRBJ1-1; 12 nucleotides align to TRBD1. CDR1 and CDR2 (germline): SGHTA, FQGNSA. The V segment lost 0 bases and the J segment 10 bases; nucleotides outside the gene matches: 3. There are 14 residues in the CDR3. The CDR3 coding sequence is TGTGCCAGCAGCTTAGCGGGACAGGGGGCGTTAGCTTTCTTT. It specifies CASSLAGQGALAFF.

This clone has a single count. The rearrangement uses TRBV5-1 and TRBJ2-7, with D perhaps TRBD1 or TRBD2 (5 bases each). In germline, CDR1 is SGHRS, CDR2 YFSETQ. V gave up 3 bases and J gave up 2 bases, with 12 bases separating them. The CDR3 contains 14 residues. CDR3 sequence (DNA): TGCGCCAGCAGCTGGGGACGAGGACCCTACGAGCAGTACTTC. It codes for CASSWGRGPYEQYF.

This clone was seen only once. The V gene is TRBV9, the J gene TRBJ1-6, with D perhaps matching TRBD1 (5 bases). Trimming took off 2 bases at V and 5 bases at J, with 11 bases between the two ends. The CDR3 contains 15 residues. CDR1 is SGDLS and CDR2 is YYNGEE in the germline V gene. The CDR3 here is CASSVGRVHNSPLHF. CDR3 coding DNA: TGTGCCAGCAGCGTGGGGCGGGTCCATAATTCACCCCTCCACTTT.

J is TRBJ1-6 and V is TRBV7-2; 7 positions match TRBD1. Germline V gene lookup returns CDR1 SGHTA and CDR2 FQGNSA. The V gene end was trimmed by 1 base and the J gene end by 1 base; junction bases not matched to a gene: 10. The CDR3 runs to 19 residues. CDR3: CASSLGIFETGSYNSPLHF. The CDR3 nucleotides are TGTGCCAGCAGCTTAGGGATTTTCGAGACAGGGTCCTATAATTCACCCCTCCACTTT.

The chain has TRBV7-2 and TRBJ2-7; 7 bases line up with TRBD1. CDR1 is SGHTA and CDR2 is FQGNSA in the germline V gene. Trimming removed 5 bases from V and 6 bases from J; junction bases left unmatched: 10. The CDR3 has 14 amino acids. This CDR3 is CASSARQGISEQYF. CDR3 DNA: TGTGCCAGCAGCGCCAGACAGGGTATCAGCGAGCAGTACTTC. Looking up the rest from reference TRBV7-2 and TRBJ2-7 gives the full variable domain: GAGVSQSPSNKVTEKGKDVELRCDPISGHTALYWYRQSLGQGLEFLIYFQGNSAPDKSGLPSDRFSAERTGGSVSTLTIQRTQQEDSAVYLCASSARQGISEQYFGPGTRLTVT.

This clone was observed once. The chain links TRBV6-5 to TRBJ2-7; possible D gene TRBD2, 5 bases. The CDR3 runs to 15 residues. V shed 4 bases and J shed 2 bases, with 15 bases lying between them. Germline lookup yields CDR1 MNHEY and CDR2 SVGAGI. Here the CDR3 reads CASSSPGWNTYEQYF. CDR3 sequence (DNA): TGTGCCAGCAGTTCCCCGGGGTGGAATACCTACGAGCAGTACTTC.

This chain connects TRBV6-6 to TRBJ2-7, with 8 positions matching TRBD2. The length of the CDR3 is 16 residues. V lost 0 bases, J lost 3 bases, and 7 bases stayed unmatched. Germline V gene sequence: CDR1 MNHNY, CDR2 SVGAGI (reference sequence). This CDR3 is CASSYSVPGLGYEQYF. The CDR3 coding sequence is TGTGCCAGCAGTTACTCGGTGCCGGGACTAGGCTACGAGCAGTACTTC.

The genes are TRBV25-1 and TRBJ1-1, with 7 bases that match TRBD1. The CDR3 has 14 amino acids. Germline CDR1 MGHDK, CDR2 SYGVNS. Trimming at V came to 3 bases and at J to 1 base, leaving 2 bases not matched to a gene. The DNA of the CDR3 is TGTGCCAGCAGTGAGGACAGGAGGAACACTGAAGCTTTCTTT. It translates to CASSEDRRNTEAFF.

This clone occurred once. The chain is built from TRBV2 and TRBJ2-2; D possibly corresponds to TRBD1 (6 bases). CDR1 is SNHLY and CDR2 is FYNNEI in the germline V gene. The CDR3 has 15 amino acids. V was trimmed by 5 bases and J by 2 bases, leaving 12 bases between them. The CDR3: CASSRDTTNTGELFF. CDR3 nucleotide sequence: TGTGCCAGCAGTCGGGACACAACAAACACCGGGGAGCTGTTTTTT.

This sequence joins TRBV28 and TRBJ2-7; D ambiguous. The CDR3 length is 11 residues. V was pared by 3 bases and J by 8 bases, with 8 bases between. The germline CDR1 and CDR2 sequences are MDHEN and SYDVKM. The CDR3 is CASSFPDKQYF. In DNA form, the CDR3 reads TGTGCCAGCAGTTTCCCCGACAAGCAGTACTTC.

V usage is TRBV7-4 and J usage is TRBJ2-5; no clear D gene. CDR1 SGHVT and CDR2 SQSDAQ come from the germline V gene. This CDR3 has 12 residues. Deletions cut 6 bases from V and 5 bases from J, with 10 bases between. CDR3 sequence reads: CASSLRVETQYF. CDR3 nucleotide sequence: TGTGCCAGCAGTTTAAGGGTCGAGACCCAGTACTTC.

V usage is TRBV4-1 and J usage is TRBJ2-4; TRBD2 might be the D (5 bases). The CDR3 extends over 17 amino acids. Germline V gene lookup returns CDR1 MGHRA and CDR2 YSYEKL. Trimming pared 1 base from V and 10 bases from J, leaving 23 bases between. CDR3 coding DNA: TGCGCCAGCAGCCAAGTTCCTTCGCCTACTAGATCGTCAATTCAGTACTTC. Protein sequence: CASSQVPSPTRSSIQYF.